This T cell receptor beta chain was sequenced for a study of blood T cell repertoires in COVID-19. The assay was immunoSEQ multiplex PCR, and TCRdb's table has in-frame clones only and misses some. The sample has about 440,000 clones, 88% seen once; the top ten hold over 10%. This clone has only a few counts. Trimming removed 1 base at V and 1 base at J, with 9 bases between. The CDR3 has 15 residues. The gene calls are TRBV5-3 and TRBJ1-5, with a possible D match to TRBD1 (6 bases). TRBV5-3 is classed as an ORF, of uncertain function. This receptor was taken from a woman between 45 and 65 years old with COVID-19, enrolled during active disease. Sequenced: peripheral blood. The CDR3 reads CARSLIGTSNQPQHF. The CDR3 DNA follows: TGTGCCAGAAGCTTGATTGGGACAAGCAATCAGCCCCAGCATTTT.